One sample yielded the 13 T cell receptor beta chains listed below, sequenced in a study of identifying expanded T cells in peripheral blood. Profiled with immunoSEQ multiplex PCR; TCRdb holds only in-frame clones, not every one. The sample shows about 81,000 clones, over 80% of them seen only once. The sample consisted of blood. These receptor sequences come from a person aged 18-69 years in good health.

This clone has a single count. This chain uses TRBV7-2 with TRBJ2-1; unclear D gene. V was trimmed by 1 base and J by 2 bases, leaving 15 bases between them. Germline loops: CDR1 SGHTA, CDR2 FQGNSA. CDR3 length equals 17 residues. As DNA, the CDR3 is TGTGCCAGCAGCTTAGGCCTTAGGCGGATTGCCTACAATGAGCAGTTCTTC. Translating gives CASSLGLRRIAYNEQFF.

This clone was detected only a few times. The rearrangement joins TRBV14 to TRBJ2-2; TRBD1 matches 10 bases. Germline values: CDR1 SGHDN, CDR2 FVKESK. J gave up 1 base and V 4 bases, and 12 bases lay outside the gene matches. This CDR3 comprises 19 residues. The CDR3 DNA follows: TGTGCCAGCAGCCGTGCACGGACAGGGGGAATTTTGAACACCGGGGAGCTGTTTTTT. It is translated as CASSRARTGGILNTGELFF.

The chain links TRBV28 to TRBJ2-7, with TRBD2 identical over 14 bases. The V gene end was trimmed by 10 bases and the J gene end by 6 bases; junction bases not matched to a gene: 5. The CDR3 runs 13 residues. CDR1 and CDR2 from the germline V gene are MDHEN and SYDVKM. The CDR3 here is CATAGTSGSEQYF. The CDR3 DNA follows: TGTGCCACTGCGGGGACTAGCGGGAGCGAGCAGTACTTC.

This chain uses TRBV7-2 with TRBJ2-7; 14 nucleotides match TRBD2. The CDR3 length is 15 residues. Trimming cost V 3 bases and J 2 bases; bases outside gene matches: 0. Germline lookup yields CDR1 SGHTA and CDR2 FQGNSA. CDR3 residues: CASSLGLAGAYEQYF. The CDR3 bases are TGTGCCAGCAGCTTGGGACTAGCGGGAGCCTACGAGCAGTACTTC.

The rearrangement uses TRBV10-3 and TRBJ1-4; D is ambiguous. The germline V gene encodes CDR1 ENHRY and CDR2 SYGVKD. V gave up 0 bases and J gave up 0 bases, with 5 bases separating them. This CDR3 is 15 amino acids long. The CDR3 loop is CAISESGSTNEKLFF. The CDR3 DNA reads TGTGCCATCAGTGAGTCTGGGTCAACTAATGAAAAACTGTTTTTT.

This chain joins TRBV5-4 and TRBJ1-2, with D uncertain. V lost 4 bases and J lost 6, with 19 bases in between. Looked up from germline, CDR1 is SGHNT and CDR2 is YYREEE (reference sequence). The CDR3 is 15 amino acids. For the CDR3, the DNA is TGTGCCAGCAGCGATTTCCGGGTCCTCAAAGATGGCTACACCTTC. It specifies CASSDFRVLKDGYTF.

This chain joins TRBV2 and TRBJ1-4; D is uncertain. This CDR3 is 15 amino acids long. CDR1 and CDR2 (germline): SNHLY, FYNNEI. V was shortened by 4 bases and J by 0 bases, with 9 bases between the two germline ends. CDR3 DNA sequence: TGTGCCAGCAGTGTCCAGGCAACAACTAATGAAAAACTGTTTTTT. Translation: CASSVQATTNEKLFF.

With respect to this clone: Other DNA sequences from this sample encode an identical CDR3 as well. The rearrangement links TRBV27 to TRBJ2-7; D unclear. The CDR3 extends over 13 amino acids. The germline V gene has CDR1 MNHEY and CDR2 SMNVEV (reference sequence). Trimming left V 0 bases short and J 2 bases short, with 5 bases between. In DNA form, the CDR3 reads TGTGCCAGCAGTTTATCGTCCCCCTACGAGCAGTACTTC. This codes for CASSLSSPYEQYF.

The chain recombines TRBV18 with TRBJ2-7; 8 bases are shared with TRBD2. Unmatched junction bases numbered 6, after V lost 4 bases and J lost 4 bases. This CDR3 is 14 amino acids long. Germline V CDR1 and CDR2: KGHSH, LQKENI. The CDR3 DNA reads as TGTGCCAGCTCACGAGCGGGAGTGGGGTACGAGCAGTACTTC. Amino acid sequence: CASSRAGVGYEQYF.

This sequence joins TRBV7-2 and TRBJ2-7; no definite D call. The germline V gene encodes CDR1 SGHTA and CDR2 FQGNSA. The CDR3 is made up of 11 amino acids. V gave up 5 bases and J gave up 1 base, with 3 bases separating them. The CDR3 nucleotides are TGTGCCAGCAGCCCGTCCTACGAGCAGTACTTC. Amino acid sequence: CASSPSYEQYF.

The V call is TRBV15, the J call TRBJ2-4, with D maybe TRBD1 (5 bases). Trimming cost V 0 bases and J 10 bases, with 13 bases left between them. Germline values: CDR1 LNHNV, CDR2 YYDKDF (reference sequence). The CDR3 runs 14 residues. The DNA for the CDR3 is TGTGCCACCAGCAGAGATAGGGCAGGGCCAATTCAGTACTTC. Translated: CATSRDRAGPIQYF.

CDR3 amino acids: CASSVELGLAGGPANEQFF. The DNA of the CDR3 is TGTGCCAGCAGCGTAGAGTTGGGACTAGCGGGAGGGCCTGCCAATGAGCAGTTCTTC. J is TRBJ2-1 and V is TRBV9; 16 bases map to TRBD2. This CDR3 contains 19 residues. In germline, CDR1 is SGDLS, CDR2 YYNGEE. The trim removed 0 bases at V and 6 bases at J, leaving 9 bases unmatched.

The chain links TRBV5-8 to TRBJ2-7; 11 bases align to TRBD1. The CDR3 is 13 residues long. CDR1 is SGHTS and CDR2 is YDEGEE in the germline V gene. V was clipped by 6 bases and J by 5 bases; unmatched bases: 4. CDR3 nucleotides: TGTGCCAGCAACCCGGGACAGGGGGACGAGCAGTACTTC. As protein: CASNPGQGDEQYF.